A selection of T cell receptor beta chains follows, all from one sample in a study of cytomegalovirus exposure and HLA in healthy donors. Clones were sequenced by immunoSEQ multiplex PCR, and TCRdb holds only the in-frame ones, with some missing. The sample yields some 95,000 clones, just over 65% seen once. Sequenced input: PBMCs. Every receptor here comes from a man younger than 40 in good health and CMV-seronegative. CDR3s include the opening cysteine and the closing phenylalanine or tryptophan. The order of the fields is J gene, D gene, clone size, V gene, CDR3 DNA, CDR3 protein. D genes are given only for firm matches. Rows may omit the clone size; those that give it use once, few, many or a size class.

TRBJ2-3,NA,few,TRBV10-3,TGTGCCATCAGTGAGCGGGAAAAGAGCACAGATACGCAGTATTTT,CAISEREKSTDTQYF
TRBJ2-1,TRBD1,NA,TRBV7-9,TGTGCCAGCAGCTCGGGACAGAAAAACTACAATGAGCAGTTCTTC,CASSSGQKNYNEQFF
TRBJ1-6,NA,NA,TRBV6-1,TGTGCCAGCAGTGACAGGGAGGATTCACCCCTCCACTTT,CASSDREDSPLHF
TRBJ1-5,TRBD1,NA,TRBV5-1,TGCGCCAGCAGCTTGGAGGGGGCAGGGCAGCCCCAGCATTTT,CASSLEGAGQPQHF
TRBJ2-3,NA,NA,TRBV30,TGTGCCTGGAGTGTAGAGGCGGCGAATACGCAGTATTTT,CAWSVEAANTQYF
TRBJ2-2,NA,few,TRBV6-6,TGTGCCAGCAGTTACCGGACAGTGCCGACCGGGGAGCTGTTTTTT,CASSYRTVPTGELFF
TRBJ1-2,NA,NA,TRBV4-1,TGCGCCAGCAGCCAAGATCGCCCCAGGGAGGAGTATGGCTACACCTTC,CASSQDRPREEYGYTF
TRBJ1-1,TRBD1,NA,TRBV10-3,TGTGCCATCACCCGGGACAGGGGGCGCGTCGCTGAAGCTTTCTTT,CAITRDRGRVAEAFF
TRBJ2-7,NA,NA,TRBV9,TGTGCCAGCAGCCAAGGGGCGCCCTCCTACGAGCAGTACTTC,CASSQGAPSYEQYF
TRBJ1-1,NA,NA,TRBV7-2,TGTGCCGGCACCAGGATGTTGAACACTGAAGCTTTCTTT,CAGTRMLNTEAFF
TRBJ2-7,NA,NA,TRBV30,TGTGCCTGGGGCAGGGAACGCGAGCAGTACTTC,CAWGREREQYF
TRBJ1-2,NA,few,TRBV11-1,TGTGCCAGCAGCTCAGGGTGGAGAAGCGGGGATGATTCCTATGGCTACACCTTC,CASSSGWRSGDDSYGYTF
TRBJ2-5,TRBD2,NA,TRBV5-1,TGCGCCAGCAGTTCGGGACTAGCGGGAGAGACCCAGTACTTC,CASSSGLAGETQYF
TRBJ1-2,NA,NA,TRBV30,TGTGCCTGGACTGCGGGCGGTGATGGCTACACCTTC,CAWTAGGDGYTF
TRBJ1-5,NA,NA,TRBV19,TGTGCCAGTAGGGGAAACGTTGGGGGGGCCCAGCATTTT,CASRGNVGGAQHF
TRBJ1-1,NA,NA,TRBV9,TGTGCCAGCAGCGTAGTGGGAGGGAGTGAAGCTTTCTTT,CASSVVGGSEAFF
TRBJ1-2,NA,NA,TRBV4-1,TGCGCCAGCAGCCAAAGAGGAGGGACGGAGGGCTACACCTTC,CASSQRGGTEGYTF
TRBJ2-6,NA,NA,TRBV7-3,TGTGCCAGCAGCTTGGGAGTCTCTGGGGCCAACGTCCTGACTTTC,CASSLGVSGANVLTF